These T cell receptor beta chains were read from a single sample in a study of OX40 agonist ivuxolimab in advanced cancers. TCRdb's copy holds only in-frame clones and misses some; the assay was immunoSEQ multiplex PCR. Of under 20,000 clones detected, 79% appear once; the ten largest clones hold about 30%. Sequenced here: CD4+ or CD8+ T cells sorted from blood, sampled in a trial of the OX40 agonist ivuxolimab. Receptor source: an adult with an advanced solid tumor such as melanoma, head and neck, liver or kidney cancer. Both conserved end residues are part of each CDR3. Each record gives: V gene, J gene, D gene, clone size, CDR3 DNA, CDR3 protein. D genes are given only for firm matches. Size is stated for part of the rows, as once, few or many counts, or as a class when the clone is expanded.

V gene: TRBV19
J gene: TRBJ1-4
D gene: TRBD1
clone size: NA
CDR3 DNA: TGTGCCAGTAGTTCGGAGGACAGGGCGGACCTTGGTGGGGATGAAAAACTGTTTTTT
CDR3 protein: CASSSEDRADLGGDEKLFF

V gene: TRBV7-6
J gene: TRBJ1-2
D gene: NA
clone size: NA
CDR3 DNA: TGTGCCAGCAGCTCAGAGGGCCTCGGGGGCGCAGGCTATGGCTACACCTTC
CDR3 protein: CASSSEGLGGAGYGYTF

V gene: TRBV27
J gene: TRBJ1-1
D gene: NA
clone size: NA
CDR3 DNA: TGTGCCAGCAGTTTAGGAACTGAAGCTTTCTTT
CDR3 protein: CASSLGTEAFF

V gene: TRBV4-3
J gene: TRBJ1-5
D gene: NA
clone size: NA
CDR3 DNA: TGCGCCAGCAGCCAAGATTGGACAAGCAATCAGCCCCAGCATTTT
CDR3 protein: CASSQDWTSNQPQHF

V gene: TRBV9
J gene: TRBJ2-6
D gene: NA
clone size: NA
CDR3 DNA: TGTGCCAGCAGCGTAGGACAAGACAGTCCTGGGGCCAACGTCCTGACTTTC
CDR3 protein: CASSVGQDSPGANVLTF

V gene: TRBV5-4
J gene: TRBJ2-7
D gene: NA
clone size: once
CDR3 DNA: TGTGCCAGCAGCTTGAATAGGGGCTACGAGCAGTACTTC
CDR3 protein: CASSLNRGYEQYF

V gene: TRBV9
J gene: TRBJ1-2
D gene: NA
clone size: NA
CDR3 DNA: TGTGCCAGCAGCGCCGGGAGTAACTATGGCTACACCTTC
CDR3 protein: CASSAGSNYGYTF

V gene: TRBV9
J gene: TRBJ1-6
D gene: TRBD1
clone size: NA
CDR3 DNA: TGTGCCAGCAGCTACCGGGACAGCCCCTATAATTCACCCCTCCACTTT
CDR3 protein: CASSYRDSPYNSPLHF

V gene: TRBV5-4
J gene: TRBJ1-6
D gene: NA
clone size: NA
CDR3 DNA: TGTGCCAGCAGCTTGGTTGGTGTTAGGGAGATAGGGGATTCACCCCTCCACTTT
CDR3 protein: CASSLVGVREIGDSPLHF

V gene: TRBV19
J gene: TRBJ2-1
D gene: NA
clone size: NA
CDR3 DNA: TGTGCCAGTAGTGTTCACTCCTACAATGAGCAGTTCTTC
CDR3 protein: CASSVHSYNEQFF

V gene: TRBV7-9
J gene: TRBJ1-2
D gene: TRBD1
clone size: NA
CDR3 DNA: TGTGCCAGCAGCTTTCCCGGGACAGGGCTTGGCTACACCTTC
CDR3 protein: CASSFPGTGLGYTF

V gene: TRBV6-5
J gene: TRBJ2-1
D gene: TRBD2
clone size: NA
CDR3 DNA: TGTGCCAGCAGTTACCGCGGGACTAGCAACAATGAGCAGTTCTTC
CDR3 protein: CASSYRGTSNNEQFF

V gene: TRBV2
J gene: TRBJ1-1
D gene: NA
clone size: NA
CDR3 DNA: TGTGCCAGCGGGTTCACTGAAGCTTTCTTT
CDR3 protein: CASGFTEAFF

V gene: TRBV4-2
J gene: TRBJ2-3
D gene: TRBD2
clone size: NA
CDR3 DNA: TGTGCCAGCAGCCAGCTAGCGGGGGGCCCCACGGATACGCAGTATTTT
CDR3 protein: CASSQLAGGPTDTQYF

V gene: TRBV11-3
J gene: TRBJ2-1
D gene: NA
clone size: NA
CDR3 DNA: TGTGCCAGCAGCCAGGGGATAGGAGAGCAGTTCTTC
CDR3 protein: CASSQGIGEQFF

V gene: TRBV29-1
J gene: TRBJ2-7
D gene: NA
clone size: NA
CDR3 DNA: TGCAGCGTTGAAAAAACACTCGGCGGCACCTACGAGCAGTACTTC
CDR3 protein: CSVEKTLGGTYEQYF

V gene: TRBV25-1
J gene: TRBJ1-2
D gene: NA
clone size: few
CDR3 DNA: TGTGCCAGCAGTGAATATCTGGGATCCTCCACCTTC
CDR3 protein: CASSEYLGSSTF

V gene: TRBV7-9
J gene: TRBJ2-7
D gene: TRBD1
clone size: NA
CDR3 DNA: TGTGCCAGCAGTTCCGGGACAGGGGGCGGAGAGCAGTACTTC
CDR3 protein: CASSSGTGGGEQYF

V gene: TRBV28
J gene: TRBJ2-7
D gene: NA
clone size: NA
CDR3 DNA: TGTGCCAGCAGTTTGGGGGCCCCCTACGAGCAGTACTTC
CDR3 protein: CASSLGAPYEQYF

V gene: TRBV15
J gene: TRBJ2-1
D gene: NA
clone size: NA
CDR3 DNA: TGTGCCACCAGTTCTGCCCTCGGTTCCAATGAGCAGTTCTTC
CDR3 protein: CATSSALGSNEQFF

V gene: TRBV9
J gene: TRBJ1-5
D gene: NA
clone size: NA
CDR3 DNA: TGTGCCAGCAGCGCAGAGGGAGAGTATCACCAGCCCCAGCATTTT
CDR3 protein: CASSAEGEYHQPQHF

V gene: TRBV7-9
J gene: TRBJ1-1
D gene: NA
clone size: NA
CDR3 DNA: TGTGCCAGCAGCTCCAGGTGGTCGGTGAACACTGAAGCTTTCTTT
CDR3 protein: CASSSRWSVNTEAFF

V gene: TRBV19
J gene: TRBJ2-1
D gene: TRBD2
clone size: NA
CDR3 DNA: TGTGCCAGTAGTATAGATGACGGGGGGGCCTACAATGAGCAGTTCTTC
CDR3 protein: CASSIDDGGAYNEQFF

V gene: TRBV9
J gene: TRBJ2-1
D gene: NA
clone size: NA
CDR3 DNA: TGTGCCAGCAGCCCTCCTCGGGGCGAAGGGGAGTTCTTC
CDR3 protein: CASSPPRGEGEFF

V gene: TRBV14
J gene: TRBJ2-3
D gene: TRBD2
clone size: once
CDR3 DNA: TGTGCCAGCAGCCCTGTGGGACTAGGGGGCACAGATACGCAGTATTTT
CDR3 protein: CASSPVGLGGTDTQYF

V gene: TRBV28
J gene: TRBJ2-7
D gene: NA
clone size: once
CDR3 DNA: TGTGCCAGCAGTTTATCGGGGAAGCCCTACGAGCAGTACTTC
CDR3 protein: CASSLSGKPYEQYF

V gene: TRBV28
J gene: TRBJ2-4
D gene: NA
clone size: NA
CDR3 DNA: TGTGCCAGCAGTCAGGGGACGGTAAAAAACATTCAGTACTTC
CDR3 protein: CASSQGTVKNIQYF

V gene: TRBV7-9
J gene: TRBJ2-5
D gene: NA
clone size: NA
CDR3 DNA: TGTGCCAGCAGCCATTTTGCGGGGAGGAATCAAGAGACCCAGTACTTC
CDR3 protein: CASSHFAGRNQETQYF

V gene: TRBV5-1
J gene: TRBJ2-3
D gene: NA
clone size: NA
CDR3 DNA: TGCGCCAGCAGCCTGGCGGGACCCGAGGGGGATACGCAGTATTTT
CDR3 protein: CASSLAGPEGDTQYF

V gene: TRBV28
J gene: TRBJ2-6
D gene: NA
clone size: NA
CDR3 DNA: TGTGCCAGCAGTCTCCCGGGGAGCCTCTCTGGGGCCAACGTCCTGACTTTC
CDR3 protein: CASSLPGSLSGANVLTF

V gene: TRBV5-1
J gene: TRBJ2-7
D gene: NA
clone size: NA
CDR3 DNA: TGCGCCAGCAGCTTGGGCCCCCTAGACATTTTCTCCTACGAGCAGTACTTC
CDR3 protein: CASSLGPLDIFSYEQYF

V gene: TRBV6-5
J gene: TRBJ1-2
D gene: TRBD1
clone size: NA
CDR3 DNA: TGTGCCAGCAGTTACTACCAGGGGGAAGTCGGTGGCTACACCTTC
CDR3 protein: CASSYYQGEVGGYTF

V gene: TRBV4-1
J gene: TRBJ2-7
D gene: TRBD1
clone size: NA
CDR3 DNA: TGCGCCAGCAGCCAGGACGGGACAGCAATTTACGAGCAGTACTTC
CDR3 protein: CASSQDGTAIYEQYF

V gene: TRBV7-9
J gene: TRBJ1-6
D gene: TRBD1
clone size: NA
CDR3 DNA: TGTGCCAGCAGACCACAGGGGAATTCACCCCTCCACTTT
CDR3 protein: CASRPQGNSPLHF

V gene: TRBV12-5
J gene: TRBJ1-1
D gene: NA
clone size: NA
CDR3 DNA: TGTGCTAGTGGTTTGGGGGTTGGAACTGAAGCTTTCTTT
CDR3 protein: CASGLGVGTEAFF

V gene: TRBV23-1
J gene: TRBJ1-1
D gene: TRBD1
clone size: NA
CDR3 DNA: TGCGCCAGGACCTCAAGGGGGAGGGGGCGTACCCAGGGGTCTACTGAAGCTTTCTTT
CDR3 protein: CARTSRGRGRTQGSTEAFF

V gene: TRBV5-5
J gene: TRBJ2-7
D gene: TRBD1
clone size: NA
CDR3 DNA: TGTGCCAGCAGCTATAGACAGGGAAACGAGCAGTACTTC
CDR3 protein: CASSYRQGNEQYF